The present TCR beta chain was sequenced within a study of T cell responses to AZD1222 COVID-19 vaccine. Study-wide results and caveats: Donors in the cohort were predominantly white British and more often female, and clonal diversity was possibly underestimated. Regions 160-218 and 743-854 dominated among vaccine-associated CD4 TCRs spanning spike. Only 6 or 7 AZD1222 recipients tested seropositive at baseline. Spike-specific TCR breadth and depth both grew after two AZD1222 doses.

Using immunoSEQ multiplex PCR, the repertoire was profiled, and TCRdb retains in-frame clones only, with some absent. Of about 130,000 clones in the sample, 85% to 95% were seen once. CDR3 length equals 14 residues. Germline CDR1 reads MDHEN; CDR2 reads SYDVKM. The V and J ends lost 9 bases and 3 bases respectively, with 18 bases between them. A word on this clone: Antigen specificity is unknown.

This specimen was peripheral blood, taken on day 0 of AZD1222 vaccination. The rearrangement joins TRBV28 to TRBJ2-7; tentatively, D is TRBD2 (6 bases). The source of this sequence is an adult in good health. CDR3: CASSSETPLYEQYF. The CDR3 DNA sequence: TGTGCCAGTTCTAGCGAGACTCCCCTCTACGAGCAGTACTTC.